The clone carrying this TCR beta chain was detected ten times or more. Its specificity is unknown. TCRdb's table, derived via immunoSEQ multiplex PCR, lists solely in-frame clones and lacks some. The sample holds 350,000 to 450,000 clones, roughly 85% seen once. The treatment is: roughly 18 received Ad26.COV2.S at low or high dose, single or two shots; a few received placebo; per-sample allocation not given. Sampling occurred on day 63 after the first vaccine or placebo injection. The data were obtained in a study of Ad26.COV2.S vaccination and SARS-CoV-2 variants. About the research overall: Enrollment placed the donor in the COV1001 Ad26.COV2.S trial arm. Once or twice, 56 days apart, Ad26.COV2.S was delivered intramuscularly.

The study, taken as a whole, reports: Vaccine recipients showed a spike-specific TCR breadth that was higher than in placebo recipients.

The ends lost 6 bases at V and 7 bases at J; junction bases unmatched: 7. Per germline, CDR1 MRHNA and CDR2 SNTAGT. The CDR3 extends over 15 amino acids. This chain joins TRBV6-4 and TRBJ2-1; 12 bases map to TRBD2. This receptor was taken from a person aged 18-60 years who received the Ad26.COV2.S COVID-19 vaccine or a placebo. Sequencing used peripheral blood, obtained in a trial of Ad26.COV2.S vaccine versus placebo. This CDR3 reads CASSDLAGGPNEQFF. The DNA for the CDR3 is TGTGCCAGCAGCGACCTAGCGGGAGGGCCTAATGAGCAGTTCTTC.